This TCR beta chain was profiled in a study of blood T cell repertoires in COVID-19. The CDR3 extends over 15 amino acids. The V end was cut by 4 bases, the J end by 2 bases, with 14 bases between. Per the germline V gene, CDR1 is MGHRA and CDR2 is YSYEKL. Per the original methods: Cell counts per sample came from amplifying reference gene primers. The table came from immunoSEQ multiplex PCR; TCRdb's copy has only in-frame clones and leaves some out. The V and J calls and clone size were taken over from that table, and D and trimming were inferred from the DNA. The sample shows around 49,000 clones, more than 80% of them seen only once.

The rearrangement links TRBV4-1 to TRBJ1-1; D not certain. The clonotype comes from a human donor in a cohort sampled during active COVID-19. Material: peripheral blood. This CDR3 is CASSRLDSRNTEAFF. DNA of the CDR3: TGCGCCAGCAGCCGATTAGATTCGCGAAACACTGAAGCTTTCTTT.